The 25 T cell receptor beta chains presented below share a single source sample, sequenced in a study of blood T cells in healthy people across ages. With a J-beta primer mix and a sample-barcoded 5' primer, a second PCR ran about 7 to 12 cycles. Each CDR3 protein gets one entry after TCRdb re-called the 5' RACE reads with MiXCR. Among 550,000 to 750,000 distinct CDR3 sequences listed, around a fifth were seen once. Material for sequencing was blood. Every receptor here comes from a man in his sixties or seventies in good health.

This clonotype showed up many times. The rearrangement joins TRBV5-6 to TRBJ2-2; D call uncertain. Germline V CDR1 and CDR2: SGHDT, YYEEEE. V dropped 2 bases and J dropped 4 bases, with 3 bases sitting between them. The CDR3 has 12 residues. CDR3 in amino acids: CASSFSTGELFF. The CDR3 DNA sequence: TGTGCCAGCAGCTTCAGCACCGGGGAGCTGTTTTTT.

This clonotype was seen repeatedly, ten times or more. V is TRBV27 and J is TRBJ2-5; no definite D call. Germline V gives CDR1 MNHEY, CDR2 SMNVEV (reference sequence). Trimming cost V 5 bases and J 1 base, with 5 bases left between them. The CDR3 contains 12 residues. CDR3 nucleotide sequence: TGTGCCAGCAGTCCCGTCCAAGAGACCCAGTACTTC. It encodes CASSPVQETQYF.

This clonotype was counted a few times. V gene TRBV6-2 or TRBV6-3 combines with J gene TRBJ2-1; 13 positions agree with TRBD2. The CDR3 has 17 residues. The trim removed 6 bases at V and 2 bases at J, leaving 7 bases unmatched. The germline CDR1 and CDR2 sequences are MNHEY and SVGEGT. The CDR3 reads CASSPRTSGSTYNEQFF. The CDR3 nucleotides are TGTGCCAGCAGCCCCAGGACTAGCGGGAGCACCTACAATGAGCAGTTCTTC.

At least ten counts were recorded for this clonotype. CDR3 sequence: CSVGVTDTQYF. The CDR3 nucleotides read TGCAGCGTTGGGGTCACAGATACGCAGTATTTT. J is TRBJ2-3 and V is TRBV29-1; no firm D call. CDR1 SQVTM and CDR2 ANQGSEA come from the germline V gene. V lost 4 bases and J lost 2, with 4 bases in between. The CDR3 extends over 11 amino acids.

This clonotype was counted many times. The chain recombines TRBV5-6 with TRBJ2-4; D possibly corresponds to TRBD2 (6 bases). Between the trimmed V and J ends, which lost 9 bases and 0 bases, there was a span of 16 bases. The CDR3 length is 15 residues. CDR1 and CDR2 (germline): SGHDT, YYEEEE. CDR3 in amino acids: CANRRGVGAKNIQYF. The DNA for the CDR3 is TGTGCCAATAGGAGGGGAGTAGGAGCCAAAAACATTCAGTACTTC.

V and J are TRBV20-1 and TRBJ2-1, with 10 bases aligning to TRBD2. The CDR3 runs 14 residues. CDR1 is DFQATT and CDR2 is SNEGSKA in the germline V gene (reference sequence). The junction had 5 bases not matched to a gene; V was cut back by 4 bases and J by 5 bases. The CDR3 DNA reads as TGCAGTGCTACGAGAGGGACTAGCGACAATGAGCAGTTCTTC. It is translated as CSATRGTSDNEQFF.

The rearrangement links TRBV2 to TRBJ2-5; 12 bases map to TRBD2. Near its end, the DNA agrees better with TRBJ2-1, so the J call may be wrong. Germline CDR1 is SNHLY and CDR2 is FYNNEI. The CDR3 spans 16 residues. Written as DNA, the CDR3 is TGTGCCAGCAGTGGGACTAGCGGGGTGGGATACAATGAGCAGTTCTTC. Protein: CASSGTSGVGYNEQFF.

In its sample, this clonotype was seen a few times. This sequence joins TRBV10-3 and TRBJ2-5; D possibly corresponds to TRBD2 (6 bases). Germline loops: CDR1 ENHRY, CDR2 SYGVKD. CDR3 length: 14 amino acids. V was trimmed by 2 bases and J by 2 bases, leaving 9 bases between them. The CDR3 nucleotides are TGTGCCATCAGTGAGGCGGGACTTCAAGAGACCCAGTACTTC. This translates into CAISEAGLQETQYF.

This clonotype was seen only a few times. V usage is TRBV4-1 and J usage is TRBJ1-3; D gene ambiguous. The CDR3 spans 16 residues. The germline V gene encodes CDR1 MGHRA and CDR2 YSYEKL. V was shortened by 4 bases and J by 0 bases, with 13 bases between the two germline ends. CDR3 coding DNA: TGCGCCAGCAGCCCGGAGGTCCGGATCTCTGGAAACACCATATATTTT. Translating it yields CASSPEVRISGNTIYF.

This clonotype occurred a few times. J is TRBJ1-6 and V is TRBV12-3 or TRBV12-4; 9 bases are shared with TRBD1. V shed 5 bases, J shed 10 bases, and the junction held 6 bases outside the gene matches. The length of the CDR3 is 14 residues. Here the CDR3 DNA reads TGTGCCAGCAGTACTCGGACAGGGGCCTCACCCCTCCACTTT. Its translation: CASSTRTGASPLHF.

This clonotype came up a few times. This chain joins TRBV4-1 and TRBJ2-5; D possibly corresponds to TRBD1 (5 bases). The better agreement between TRBJ2-7 and the DNA end casts doubt on the J call. CDR1 is MGHRA and CDR2 is YSYEKL in the germline V gene. The CDR3 totals 15 residues. The CDR3: CASSQETGASYEQYF. CDR3 in DNA: TGCGCCAGCAGCCAAGAAACAGGAGCCTCTTACGAGCAGTACTTC.

V gene TRBV6-6 combines with J gene TRBJ1-1; D perhaps matches TRBD1 (5 bases). V lost 2 bases and J 1 base, leaving 11 bases between the germline ends. Looked up from germline, CDR1 is MNHNY and CDR2 is SVGAGI (reference sequence). The CDR3 is made up of 15 amino acids. The CDR3 sequence: CASSYVAGPNTEAFF. In nucleotides, the CDR3 is TGTGCCAGCAGTTACGTGGCAGGGCCGAACACTGAAGCTTTCTTT.

The chain carries TRBV6-2 or TRBV6-3 and TRBJ2-7, with D unresolved. V lost 7 bases, J lost 0 bases, and 10 bases lay in between. This CDR3 spans 13 amino acids. From germline, CDR1 is MNHEY and CDR2 SVGEGT. The CDR3 spells CASTRPTSYEQYF. The CDR3 DNA follows: TGTGCCAGCACCAGGCCTACCTCCTACGAGCAGTACTTC.

The rearrangement links TRBV28 to TRBJ2-7; tentative D call: TRBD1 (6 bases). The CDR3 covers 17 residues. Germline V CDR1 and CDR2: MDHEN, SYDVKM. The ends were cut back, 2 bases at V and 4 bases at J, with 21 bases in the middle. The DNA of the CDR3 is TGTGCCAGCAGTTTAGGCGTAGGGTCAGGGGCGTTATACGAGCAGTACTTC. Translation: CASSLGVGSGALYEQYF.

This clonotype was seen more than once but under ten times. The J gene is TRBJ1-6, the V gene TRBV9; D is perhaps TRBD1 (5 bases). Germline assignment: CDR1 SGDLS and CDR2 YYNGEE. The CDR3 has 15 residues. V was clipped by 4 bases and J by 5 bases, with 13 bases between them. The CDR3 spells CASSLEDTDNSPLHF. In DNA, the CDR3 is TGTGCCAGCAGCCTCGAGGACACCGATAATTCACCCCTCCACTTT.

The rearrangement uses TRBV7-8 and TRBJ2-5; a weak D match, TRBD2 (6 bases). The J call may be mistaken, given a closer DNA end match to TRBJ2-1. Germline CDR1 is SGHVS and CDR2 is FQNEAQ. This CDR3 comprises 17 residues. Here the CDR3 DNA reads TGTGCCAGCAGCTTAGTGGGCTCGGAGGGCGACGACAATGAGCAGTTCTTC. Amino acid sequence: CASSLVGSEGDDNEQFF.

This clonotype was found many times. The V gene is TRBV4-1, the J gene TRBJ1-2, with 7 nucleotides matching TRBD1. Germline V gives CDR1 MGHRA, CDR2 YSYEKL. V was pared by 3 bases and J by 1 base, with 14 bases of the junction left unmatched. CDR3 length equals 18 residues. CDR3 amino acids: CASSQDGTALGSNYGYTF. DNA for the CDR3: TGCGCCAGCAGCCAGGACGGGACAGCACTCGGGAGTAACTATGGCTACACCTTC.

This clonotype was counted a few times. This chain uses TRBV25-1 with TRBJ1-5; 7 bases match TRBD1. The trim removed 4 bases at V and 7 bases at J, leaving 4 bases unmatched. Germline loops: CDR1 MGHDK, CDR2 SYGVNS. CDR3 length: 13 residues. The CDR3 sequence: CASSGQGFQPQHF. CDR3 sequence (DNA): TGTGCCAGCAGTGGACAGGGTTTCCAGCCCCAGCATTTT.

This clonotype has more than one count but fewer than ten. The V call is TRBV11-2, the J call TRBJ2-7; the match to TRBD2 covers 7 bases. In germline, CDR1 is SGHAT, CDR2 FQNNGV. The CDR3 spans 15 residues. V lost 0 bases to trimming and J lost 5 bases; unmatched junction nucleotides: 7. Here the CDR3 reads CASSLERETFHEQYF. The CDR3 nucleotides read TGTGCCAGCAGCTTAGAGCGGGAGACTTTTCACGAGCAGTACTTC.

This clonotype was seen a few times. The junction shows a germline mismatch at one end, possibly a read error. V and J are TRBV28 and TRBJ2-5, with TRBD2 matching over 8 bases. From germline, CDR1 is MDHEN and CDR2 SYDVKM. This CDR3 spans 15 amino acids. The DNA for the CDR3 is TGCGCCAGCAGTTATGGGACTAGGGTGATGGAGACCCAGTACTTC. This translates into CASSYGTRVMETQYF.

This chain connects TRBV6-1 to TRBJ2-5; D is perhaps TRBD1 (5 bases). This CDR3 is built from 14 residues. V shed 4 bases and J shed 1 base, with 10 bases lying between them. From germline, CDR1 is MNHNS and CDR2 SASEGT. The chain's CDR3 is CASSVQELQETQYF. As DNA, the CDR3 is TGTGCCAGCAGTGTACAGGAGCTCCAAGAGACCCAGTACTTC.

The chain employs TRBV9 and TRBJ2-1, with 9 positions matching TRBD1. Germline trimming cut 3 bases from V and 0 bases from J; bases unmatched to any gene: 4. Germline-derived CDR1 and CDR2 are SGDLS and YYNGEE. The CDR3 is 16 residues long. The CDR3 here is CASSAETGGSYNEQFF. The CDR3 nucleotides are TGTGCCAGCAGCGCCGAGACAGGGGGCTCCTACAATGAGCAGTTCTTC.

The V and J genes are TRBV7-2 and TRBJ2-3, with D perhaps given as TRBD1 or TRBD2 (5 bases each). CDR3 length: 14 amino acids. V lost 1 base and J lost 4, with 9 bases in between. Germline V gene lookup returns CDR1 SGHTA and CDR2 FQGNSA. The CDR3 here is CASSLVVGADTQYF. The CDR3 DNA reads TGTGCCAGCAGCTTAGTGGTGGGGGCAGATACGCAGTATTTT.

This clonotype was seen at least ten times. The gene calls are TRBV30 and TRBJ1-3, with D maybe TRBD1 (5 bases). From germline, CDR1 is GTSNPN and CDR2 SVGIG (reference sequence). The CDR3 is 14 residues long. The germline V and J ends were trimmed by 0 bases and 2 bases, with 8 bases remaining between them. CDR3 in amino acids: CAWSVPGPGNTIYF. The CDR3 region has the DNA TGTGCCTGGAGTGTACCGGGACCTGGAAACACCATATATTTT.

The V and J genes are TRBV25-1 and TRBJ2-5; D is ambiguous. CDR1 is MGHDK, CDR2 SYGVNS, per germline. V lost 0 bases to trimming and J lost 6 bases, with 5 bases between them. The CDR3 has 12 amino acids. CDR3 DNA sequence: TGTGCCAGCAGTGAATATCCGCAGACCCAGTACTTC. Translated: CASSEYPQTQYF.